This note documents a single T cell receptor beta chain sequence. What it binds is not known. One junction end disagrees with the germline gene, perhaps due to a read error. The sample originates from a study of blood T cells in healthy people across ages. Study-wide results and caveats: Roughly linear age-related decline in beta diversity appeared, significant by age 40. In these data, TCR beta diversity tracked strongly with naive T cell percentage.

The germline CDR1 and CDR2 sequences are SGDLS and YYNGEE. The CDR3 runs 16 residues. A sample-barcoded 5' primer and a J-beta primer mix were used in a second PCR of roughly 6 to 11 cycles. One entry per CDR3 protein results from TCRdb running MiXCR on the 5' RACE reads. The table records 1.8 million or so distinct CDR3 sequences, roughly two fifths of them present only once. Isolating PBMCs gave at least 6 million of these cells per sample. What was sequenced was blood. This receptor was identified in a human donor in good health. The chain uses TRBV9 and TRBJ2-6, with 7 bases lining up with TRBD2. The CDR3 is CTSSPSGEAGANVLTF. The CDR3 bases are TGTACCAGCAGCCCAAGCGGGGAAGCAGGGGCCAACGTCCTGACTTTC.